This T cell receptor (beta chain) came from a study of T cell responses to AZD1222 COVID-19 vaccine. Regarding this clone: Its target is not known.

Sequencing used immunoSEQ multiplex PCR; TCRdb keeps in-frame clones, though not all of them. The sample contains about 140,000 clones, around 90% of which appear only once. Study-wide results and caveats: It was only after the peak T cell response that any repertoires were sampled. Clonal diversity was possibly underestimated; the donors were predominantly white British and more often female.

Germline V gene sequence: CDR1 SGHVS, CDR2 FQNEAQ. The germline V and J ends were trimmed by 5 bases and 4 bases, with 17 bases remaining between them. The CDR3 extends over 15 amino acids. The clonotype was recovered from an adult who received the AZD1222 COVID-19 vaccine. V gene TRBV7-8 combines with J gene TRBJ1-1, with D perhaps TRBD1 (6 bases). The sequenced sample was peripheral blood, obtained 28 days after the second AZD1222 dose. CDR3 coding DNA: TGTGCCAGCAGCCCCCAAGGACAGCAGACCACTGAAGCTTTCTTT. Its protein is CASSPQGQQTTEAFF.